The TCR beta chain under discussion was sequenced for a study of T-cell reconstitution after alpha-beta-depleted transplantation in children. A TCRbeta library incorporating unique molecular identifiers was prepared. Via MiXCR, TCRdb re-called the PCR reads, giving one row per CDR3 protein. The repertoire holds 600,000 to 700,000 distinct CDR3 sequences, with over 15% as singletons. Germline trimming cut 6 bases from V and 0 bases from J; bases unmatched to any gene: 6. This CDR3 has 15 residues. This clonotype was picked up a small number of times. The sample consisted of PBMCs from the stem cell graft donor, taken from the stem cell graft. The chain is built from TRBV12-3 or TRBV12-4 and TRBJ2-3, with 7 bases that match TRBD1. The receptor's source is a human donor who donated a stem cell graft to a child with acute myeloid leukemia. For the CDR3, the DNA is TGTGCCAGCAGCCCTGACAGGGCTAGCACAGATACGCAGTATTTT. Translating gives CASSPDRASTDTQYF.